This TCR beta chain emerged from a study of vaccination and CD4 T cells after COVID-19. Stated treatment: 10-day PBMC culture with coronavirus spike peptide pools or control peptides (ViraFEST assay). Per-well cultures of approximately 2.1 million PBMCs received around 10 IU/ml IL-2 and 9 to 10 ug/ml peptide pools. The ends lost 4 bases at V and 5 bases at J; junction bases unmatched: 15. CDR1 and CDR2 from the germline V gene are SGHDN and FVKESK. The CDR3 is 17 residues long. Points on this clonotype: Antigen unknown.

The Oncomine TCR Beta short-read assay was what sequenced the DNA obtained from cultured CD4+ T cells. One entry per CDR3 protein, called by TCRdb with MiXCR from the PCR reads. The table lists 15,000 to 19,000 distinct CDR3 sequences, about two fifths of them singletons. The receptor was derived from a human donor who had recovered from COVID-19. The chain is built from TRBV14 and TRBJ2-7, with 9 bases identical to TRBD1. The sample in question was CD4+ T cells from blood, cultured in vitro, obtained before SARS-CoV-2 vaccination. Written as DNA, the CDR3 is TGTGCCAGCAGCCGTCTACTTGTCGGGACAGGGATAGACGAGCAGTACTTC. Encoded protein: CASSRLLVGTGIDEQYF. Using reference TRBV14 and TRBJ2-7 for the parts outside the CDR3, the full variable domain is EAGVTQFPSHSVIEKGQTVTLRCDPISGHDNLYWYRRVMGKEIKFLLHFVKESKQDESGMPNNRFLAERTGGTYSTLKVQPAELEDSGVYFCASSRLLVGTGIDEQYFGPGTRLTVT.